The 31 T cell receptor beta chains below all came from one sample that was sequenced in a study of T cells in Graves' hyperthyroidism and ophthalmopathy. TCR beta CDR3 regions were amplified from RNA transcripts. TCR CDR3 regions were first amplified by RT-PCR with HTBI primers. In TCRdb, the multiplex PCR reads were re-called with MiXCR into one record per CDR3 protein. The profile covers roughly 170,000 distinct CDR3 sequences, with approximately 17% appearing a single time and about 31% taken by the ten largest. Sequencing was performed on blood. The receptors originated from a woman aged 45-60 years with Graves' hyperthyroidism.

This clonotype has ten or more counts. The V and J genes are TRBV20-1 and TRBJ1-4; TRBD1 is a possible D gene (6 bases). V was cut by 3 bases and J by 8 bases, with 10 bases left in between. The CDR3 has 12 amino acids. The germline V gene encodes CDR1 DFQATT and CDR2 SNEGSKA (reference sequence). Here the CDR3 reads CSASRQGEKLFF. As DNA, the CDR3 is TGCAGTGCTAGCAGGCAGGGGGAAAAACTGTTTTTT.

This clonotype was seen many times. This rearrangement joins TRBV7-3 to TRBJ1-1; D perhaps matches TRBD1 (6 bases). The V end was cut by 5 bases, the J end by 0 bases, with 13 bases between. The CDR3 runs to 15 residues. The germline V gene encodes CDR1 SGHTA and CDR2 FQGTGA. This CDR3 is CASSPGGLMNTEAFF. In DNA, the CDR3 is TGTGCCAGCAGCCCCGGGGGCCTGATGAACACTGAAGCTTTCTTT.

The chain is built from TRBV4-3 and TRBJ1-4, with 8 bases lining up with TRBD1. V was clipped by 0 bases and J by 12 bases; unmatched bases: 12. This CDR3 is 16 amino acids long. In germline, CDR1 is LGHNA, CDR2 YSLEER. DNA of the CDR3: TGCGCCAGCAGCCAAGATGAGGATCGGCAGGGGGCCCAACTGTTTTTT. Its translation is CASSQDEDRQGAQLFF.

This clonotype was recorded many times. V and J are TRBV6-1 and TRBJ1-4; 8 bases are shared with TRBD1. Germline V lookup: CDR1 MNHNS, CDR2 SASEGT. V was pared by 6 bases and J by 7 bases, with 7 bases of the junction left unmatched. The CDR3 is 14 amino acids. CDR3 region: CASSFQGAREKLFF. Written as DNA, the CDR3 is TGTGCCAGCAGCTTTCAGGGGGCGCGTGAAAAACTGTTTTTT.

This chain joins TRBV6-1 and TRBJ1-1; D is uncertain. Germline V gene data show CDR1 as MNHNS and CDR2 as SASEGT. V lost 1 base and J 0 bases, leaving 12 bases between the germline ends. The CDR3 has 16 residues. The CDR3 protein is CASSEGRMVLNTEAFF. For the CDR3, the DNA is TGTGCCAGCAGTGAAGGTAGAATGGTGTTGAACACTGAAGCTTTCTTT.

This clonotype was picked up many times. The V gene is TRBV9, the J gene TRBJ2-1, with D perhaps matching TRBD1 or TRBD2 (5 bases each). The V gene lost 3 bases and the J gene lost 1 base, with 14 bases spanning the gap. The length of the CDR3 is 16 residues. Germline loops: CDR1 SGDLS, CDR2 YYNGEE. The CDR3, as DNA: TGTGCCAGCAGCGGAGAGGGGATGAGATCCTACAATGAGCAGTTCTTC. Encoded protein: CASSGEGMRSYNEQFF.

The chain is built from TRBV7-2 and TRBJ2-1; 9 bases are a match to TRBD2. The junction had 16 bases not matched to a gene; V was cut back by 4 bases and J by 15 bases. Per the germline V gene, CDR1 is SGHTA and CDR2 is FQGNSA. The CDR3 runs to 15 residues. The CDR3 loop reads CASSSPGGGVPGPFF. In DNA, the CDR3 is TGTGCCAGCAGCTCACCGGGCGGGGGGGTACCCGGCCCGTTCTTC.

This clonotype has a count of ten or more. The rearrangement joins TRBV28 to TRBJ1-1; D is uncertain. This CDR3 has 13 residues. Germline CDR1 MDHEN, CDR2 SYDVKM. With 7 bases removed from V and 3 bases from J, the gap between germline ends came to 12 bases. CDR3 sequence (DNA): TGTGCCAGCAACTCCCGGGCTTACACTGAAGCTTTCTTT. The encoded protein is CASNSRAYTEAFF. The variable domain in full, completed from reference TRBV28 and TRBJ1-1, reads DVKVTQSSRYLVKRTGEKVFLECVQDMDHENMFWYRQDPGLGLRLIYFSYDVKMKEKGDIPEGYSVSREKKERFSLILESASTNQTSMYLCASNSRAYTEAFFGQGTRLTVV.

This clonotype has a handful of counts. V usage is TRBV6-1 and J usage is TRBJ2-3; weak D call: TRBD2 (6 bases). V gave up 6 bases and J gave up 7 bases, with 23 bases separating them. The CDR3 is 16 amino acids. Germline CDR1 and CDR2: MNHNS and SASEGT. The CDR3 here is CASRRDFSPLGNTQYF. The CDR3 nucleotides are TGTGCCAGCAGGAGGGACTTTTCCCCCCTCGGGAATACGCAGTATTTT.

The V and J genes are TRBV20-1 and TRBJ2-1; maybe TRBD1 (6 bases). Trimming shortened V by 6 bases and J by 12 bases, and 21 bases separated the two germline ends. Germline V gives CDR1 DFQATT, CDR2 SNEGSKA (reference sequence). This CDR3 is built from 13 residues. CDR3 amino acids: CSAGEQGAGGQFF. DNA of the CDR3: TGCAGTGCCGGCGAACAGGGTGCCGGCGGGCAGTTCTTC.

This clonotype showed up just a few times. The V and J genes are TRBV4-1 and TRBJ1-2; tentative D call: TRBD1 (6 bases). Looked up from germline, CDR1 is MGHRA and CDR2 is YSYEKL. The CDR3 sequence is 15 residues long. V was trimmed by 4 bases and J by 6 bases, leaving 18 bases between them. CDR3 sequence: CASSREDGGRDGYTF. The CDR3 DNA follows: TGCGCCAGCAGCCGTGAGGATGGGGGCCGGGATGGCTACACCTTC.

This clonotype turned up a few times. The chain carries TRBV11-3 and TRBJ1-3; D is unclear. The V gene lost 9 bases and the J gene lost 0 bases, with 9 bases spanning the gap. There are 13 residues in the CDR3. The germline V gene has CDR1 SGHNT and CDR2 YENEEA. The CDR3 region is CARDHSSGNTIYF. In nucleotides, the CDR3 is TGTGCCAGGGACCATAGCTCTGGAAACACCATATATTTT. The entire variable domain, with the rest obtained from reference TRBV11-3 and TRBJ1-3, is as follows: EAGVVQSPRYKIIEKKQPVAFWCNPISGHNTLYWYLQNLGQGPELLIRYENEEAVDDSQLPKDRFSAERLKGVDSTLKIQPAELGDSAVYLCARDHSSGNTIYFGEGSWLTVV.

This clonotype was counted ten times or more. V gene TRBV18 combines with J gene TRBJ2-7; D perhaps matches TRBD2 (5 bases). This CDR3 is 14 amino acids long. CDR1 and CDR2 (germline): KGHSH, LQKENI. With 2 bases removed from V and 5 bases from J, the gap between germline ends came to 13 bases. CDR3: CASSPTAGLHEQYF. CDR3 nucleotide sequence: TGTGCCAGCTCACCAACCGCCGGACTCCACGAGCAGTACTTC.

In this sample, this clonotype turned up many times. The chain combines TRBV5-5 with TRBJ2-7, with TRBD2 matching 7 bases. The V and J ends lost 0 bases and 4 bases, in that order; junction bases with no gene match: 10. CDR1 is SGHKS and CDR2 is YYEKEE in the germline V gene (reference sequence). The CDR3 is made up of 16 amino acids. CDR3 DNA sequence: TGTGCCAGCAGCTTGGCCGGAGTCAGGGAGGGGTACGAGCAGTACTTC. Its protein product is CASSLAGVREGYEQYF.

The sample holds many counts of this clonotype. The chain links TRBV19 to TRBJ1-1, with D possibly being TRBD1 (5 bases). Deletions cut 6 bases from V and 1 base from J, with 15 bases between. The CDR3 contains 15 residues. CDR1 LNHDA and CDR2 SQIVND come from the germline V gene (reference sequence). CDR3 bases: TGTGCCAGTAGGAGTGGGGGGACGAGGAACACTGAAGCTTTCTTT. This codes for CASRSGGTRNTEAFF.

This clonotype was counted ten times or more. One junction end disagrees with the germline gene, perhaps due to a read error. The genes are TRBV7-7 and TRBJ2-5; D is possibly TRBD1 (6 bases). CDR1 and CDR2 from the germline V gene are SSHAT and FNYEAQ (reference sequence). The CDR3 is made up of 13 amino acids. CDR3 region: CASSYRDQETQYF. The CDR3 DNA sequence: TGTGCTAGCAGCTACAGGGATCAAGAGACCCAGTACTTC.

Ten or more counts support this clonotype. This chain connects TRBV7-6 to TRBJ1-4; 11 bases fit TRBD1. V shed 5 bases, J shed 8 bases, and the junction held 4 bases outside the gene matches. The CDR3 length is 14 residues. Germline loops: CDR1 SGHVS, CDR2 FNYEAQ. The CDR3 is CASSLGTGGEKLFF. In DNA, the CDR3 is TGTGCCAGCAGCCTCGGGACAGGGGGGGAAAAACTGTTTTTT.

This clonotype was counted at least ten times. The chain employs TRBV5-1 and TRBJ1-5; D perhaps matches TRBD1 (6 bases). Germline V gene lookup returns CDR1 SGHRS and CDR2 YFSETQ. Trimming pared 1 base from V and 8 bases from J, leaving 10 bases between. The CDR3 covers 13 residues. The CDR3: CASSLQPGEPQHF. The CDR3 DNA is TGCGCCAGCAGCTTGCAGCCAGGGGAGCCCCAGCATTTT. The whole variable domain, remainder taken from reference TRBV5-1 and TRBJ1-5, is KAGVTQTPRYLIKTRGQQVTLSCSPISGHRSVSWYQQTPGQGLQFLFEYFSETQRNKGNFPGRFSGRQFSNSRSEMNVSTLELGDSALYLCASSLQPGEPQHFGDGTRLSIL.

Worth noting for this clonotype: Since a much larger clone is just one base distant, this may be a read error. The CDR3 bases are TGTGCCAGCGGACGGACAGGGGCGCGATCCTCCTTTCGGAACACTGAAGCTTTCTTT. Residues: CASGRTGARSSFRNTEAFF. The chain uses TRBV6-1 and TRBJ1-1; 9 nucleotides agree with TRBD1. Germline CDR1 reads MNHNS; CDR2 reads SASEGT. Losses at the gene ends were 8 bases for V and 1 base for J; bases not matched to a gene: 20. The CDR3 length is 19 residues.

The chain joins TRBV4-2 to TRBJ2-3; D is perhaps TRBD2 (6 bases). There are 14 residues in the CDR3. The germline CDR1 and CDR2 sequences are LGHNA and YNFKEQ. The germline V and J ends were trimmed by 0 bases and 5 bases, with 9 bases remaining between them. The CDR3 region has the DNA TGTGCCAGCAGCCAAGATAGGCGGGAAGATACGCAGTATTTT. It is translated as CASSQDRREDTQYF.

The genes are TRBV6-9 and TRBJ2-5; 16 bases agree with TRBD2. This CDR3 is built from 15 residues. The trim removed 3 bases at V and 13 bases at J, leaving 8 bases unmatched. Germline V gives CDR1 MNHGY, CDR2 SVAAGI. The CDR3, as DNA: TGTGCCAGCAGTTACAGCGGGACTAGCGGGAGGGAGGGGTACTTC. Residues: CASSYSGTSGREGYF.

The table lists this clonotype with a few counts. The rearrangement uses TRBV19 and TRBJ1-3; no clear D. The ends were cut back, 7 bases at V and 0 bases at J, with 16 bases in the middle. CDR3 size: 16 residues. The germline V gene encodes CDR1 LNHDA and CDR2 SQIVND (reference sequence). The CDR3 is CASTLRLTPSGNTIYF. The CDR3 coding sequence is TGTGCCAGTACGCTTCGACTCACCCCCTCTGGAAACACCATATATTTT. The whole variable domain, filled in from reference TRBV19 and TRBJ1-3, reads DGGITQSPKYLFRKEGQNVTLSCEQNLNHDAMYWYRQDPGQGLRLIYYSQIVNDFQKGDIAEGYSVSREKKESFPLTVTSAQKNPTAFYLCASTLRLTPSGNTIYFGEGSWLTVV.

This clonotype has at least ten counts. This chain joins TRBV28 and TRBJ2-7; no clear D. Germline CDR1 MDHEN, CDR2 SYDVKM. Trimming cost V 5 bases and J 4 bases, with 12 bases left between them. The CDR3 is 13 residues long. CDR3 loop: CASSPTLGYEQYF. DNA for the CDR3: TGTGCCAGCAGTCCGACTTTAGGGTACGAGCAGTACTTC.

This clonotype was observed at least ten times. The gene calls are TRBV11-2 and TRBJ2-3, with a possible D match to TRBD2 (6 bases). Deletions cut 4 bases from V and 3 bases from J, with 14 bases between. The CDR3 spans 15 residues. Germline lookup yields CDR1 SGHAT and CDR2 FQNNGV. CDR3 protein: CASSSLGGGTDTQYF. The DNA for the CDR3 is TGTGCCAGCAGCTCTTTAGGTGGGGGGACAGATACGCAGTATTTT.

CDR3 nucleotide sequence: TGTGCCAGCAGGGGGAACAACAATGAGCAGTTCTTC. Protein sequence: CASRGNNNEQFF. The rearrangement links TRBV2 to TRBJ2-1; no definite D call. The CDR3 loop spans 12 amino acids. The V gene's germline CDR1 is SNHLY and CDR2 FYNNEI. V lost 6 bases and J 5 bases, leaving 8 bases between the germline ends.

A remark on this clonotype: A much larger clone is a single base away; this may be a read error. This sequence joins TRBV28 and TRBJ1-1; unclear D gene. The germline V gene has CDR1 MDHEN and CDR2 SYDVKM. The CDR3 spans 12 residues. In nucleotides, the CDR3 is TGTGCCGGCAGTCTCCTATTTGGTGAAGCTTTCTTT. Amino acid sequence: CAGSLLFGEAFF.

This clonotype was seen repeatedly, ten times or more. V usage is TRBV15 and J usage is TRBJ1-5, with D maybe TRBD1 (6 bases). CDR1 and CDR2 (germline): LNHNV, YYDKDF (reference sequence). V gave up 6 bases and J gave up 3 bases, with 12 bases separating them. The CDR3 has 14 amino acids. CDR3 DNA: TGTGCCACCAGTGAAGCAGGGGCCAATCAGCCCCAGCATTTT. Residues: CATSEAGANQPQHF. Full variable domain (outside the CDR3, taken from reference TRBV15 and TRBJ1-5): DAMVIQNPRYQVTQFGKPVTLSCSQTLNHNVMYWYQQKSSQAPKLLFHYYDKDFNNEADTPDNFQSRRPNTSFCFLDIRSPGLGDTAMYLCATSEAGANQPQHFGDGTRLSIL.

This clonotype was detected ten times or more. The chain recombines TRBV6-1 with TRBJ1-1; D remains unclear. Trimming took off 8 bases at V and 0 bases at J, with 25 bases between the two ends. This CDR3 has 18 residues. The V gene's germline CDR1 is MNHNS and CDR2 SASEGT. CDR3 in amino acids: CASRRWSTGEGLNTEAFF. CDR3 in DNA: TGTGCCAGCCGCCGGTGGTCAACGGGAGAAGGACTGAACACTGAAGCTTTCTTT.

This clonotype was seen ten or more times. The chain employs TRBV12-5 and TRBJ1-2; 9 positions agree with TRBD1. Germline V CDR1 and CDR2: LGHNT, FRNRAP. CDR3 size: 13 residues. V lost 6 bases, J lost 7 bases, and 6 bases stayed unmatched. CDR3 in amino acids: CASGNGTGSGYTF. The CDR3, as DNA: TGTGCTAGTGGCAACGGGACAGGGAGTGGCTACACCTTC.

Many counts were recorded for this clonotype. The CDR3 nucleotides read TGCGCCAGCAGCCATAGCGGGGTTAGCACAGATACGCAGTATTTT. Its protein product is CASSHSGVSTDTQYF. This chain joins TRBV5-1 and TRBJ2-3, with 8 bases lining up with TRBD2. Germline CDR1 SGHRS, CDR2 YFSETQ. The CDR3 is 15 amino acids. V trimming: 4 bases; J trimming: 0 bases; junction bases outside the gene matches: 4. The full variable domain, its missing parts supplied by reference TRBV5-1 and TRBJ2-3, is KAGVTQTPRYLIKTRGQQVTLSCSPISGHRSVSWYQQTPGQGLQFLFEYFSETQRNKGNFPGRFSGRQFSNSRSEMNVSTLELGDSALYLCASSHSGVSTDTQYFGPGTRLTVL.

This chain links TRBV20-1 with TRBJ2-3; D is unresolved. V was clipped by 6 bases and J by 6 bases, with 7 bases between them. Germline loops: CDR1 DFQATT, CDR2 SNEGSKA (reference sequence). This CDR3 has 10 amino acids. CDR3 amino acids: CSALGDTQYF. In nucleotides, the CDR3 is TGCAGTGCCCTGGGGGATACGCAGTATTTT.